What follows are 16 T cell receptor beta chains derived from one specimen sequenced in a study of early T cells in non-severe SARS-CoV-2 infection. One entry per CDR3 protein, called by TCRdb with MiXCR from the 5' RACE reads. Of about 34,000 distinct CDR3 sequences in the sample, 5.5% to 7.5% were seen once. The sample consisted of whole blood. These receptors all stem from an adult who was a healthcare worker with PCR-confirmed SARS-CoV-2 infection or an uninfected control (not recorded which).

The chain is built from TRBV6-4 and TRBJ2-1; D possibly corresponds to TRBD2 (7 bases). This CDR3 comprises 17 residues. Germline CDR1 is MRHNA and CDR2 is SNTAGT. V dropped 7 bases and J dropped 7 bases, with 26 bases sitting between them. CDR3: CASTTLREAGAGNEQFF. In nucleotides, the CDR3 is TGTGCCAGCACTACTCTGAGAGAGGCGGGGGCAGGGAATGAGCAGTTCTTC.

In its sample, this clonotype was seen many times. The V gene is TRBV5-1, the J gene TRBJ2-3, with D perhaps TRBD1 (5 bases). Germline V CDR1 and CDR2: SGHRS, YFSETQ. The CDR3 loop spans 13 amino acids. V was pared by 2 bases and J by 2 bases, with 6 bases between. This CDR3 reads CASSFRDTDTQYF. Written as DNA, the CDR3 is TGCGCCAGCAGCTTCAGGGACACAGATACGCAGTATTTT. Combining the CDR3 with reference TRBV5-1 and TRBJ2-3 gives the whole variable domain KAGVTQTPRYLIKTRGQQVTLSCSPISGHRSVSWYQQTPGQGLQFLFEYFSETQRNKGNFPGRFSGRQFSNSRSEMNVSTLELGDSALYLCASSFRDTDTQYFGPGTRLTVL.

This clonotype was observed many times. The J gene is TRBJ1-2, the V gene TRBV28; D gene unclear. Deletions cut 5 bases from V and 0 bases from J, with 4 bases between. Germline CDR1 and CDR2: MDHEN and SYDVKM. The CDR3 is 12 amino acids. CDR3 sequence reads: CASSAPNYGYTF. DNA for the CDR3: TGTGCCAGCAGTGCGCCTAACTATGGCTACACCTTC.

Many counts were recorded for this clonotype. This chain joins TRBV14 and TRBJ2-1; TRBD1 is a possible D gene (6 bases). The CDR3 has 15 residues. Looked up from germline, CDR1 is SGHDN and CDR2 is FVKESK. Trimming took off 1 base at V and 9 bases at J, with 16 bases between the two ends. CDR3 loop: CASSQVSVPGVEQFF. CDR3 bases: TGTGCCAGCAGCCAAGTTTCCGTCCCAGGGGTTGAGCAGTTCTTC. Based on the CDR3 plus reference TRBV14 and TRBJ2-1, the full variable domain is EAGVTQFPSHSVIEKGQTVTLRCDPISGHDNLYWYRRVMGKEIKFLLHFVKESKQDESGMPNNRFLAERTGGTYSTLKVQPAELEDSGVYFCASSQVSVPGVEQFFGPGTRLTVL.

This clonotype was picked up a small number of times. The CDR3 here is CASLPQSITEAFF. For the CDR3, the DNA is TGTGCCAGCCTTCCACAGTCTATCACTGAAGCTTTCTTT. This chain connects TRBV12-3 or TRBV12-4 to TRBJ1-1; D is ambiguous. This CDR3 is built from 13 residues. The V end was cut by 8 bases, the J end by 4 bases, with 14 bases between.

This clonotype showed up many times. The chain employs TRBV6-5 and TRBJ2-1, with D possibly being TRBD2 (6 bases). Trimming removed 0 bases from V and 8 bases from J, with 11 bases in between. This CDR3 region has 14 residues. Germline loops: CDR1 MNHEY, CDR2 SVGAGI. CDR3 sequence: CASSYSRGGDEQFF. As DNA, the CDR3 is TGTGCCAGCAGTTACTCCCGGGGAGGCGATGAGCAGTTCTTC.

This clonotype was detected many times. The chain carries TRBV7-8 and TRBJ1-1; D not certain. The germline V and J ends were trimmed by 1 base and 1 base, with 7 bases remaining between them. Germline-derived CDR1 and CDR2 are SGHVS and FQNEAQ. The CDR3 loop spans 14 amino acids. CDR3 loop: CASSLGWRNTEAFF. The CDR3 region has the DNA TGTGCCAGCAGCTTAGGTTGGCGGAACACTGAAGCTTTCTTT.

This clonotype was seen a handful of times. A junction end diverges from the germline sequence, so it may reflect a read error. The chain combines TRBV9 with TRBJ2-1; TRBD2 aligns across 10 bases. CDR3 length equals 15 residues. Looked up from germline, CDR1 is SGDLS and CDR2 is YYNGEE. This chain's CDR3 is CASSLTSGTYNERFF. The DNA for the CDR3 is TGTGCCAGCAGCCTAACTAGCGGGACTTACAATGAGCGGTTCTTC. Full variable domain (outside the CDR3, taken from reference TRBV9 and TRBJ2-1): DSGVTQTPKHLITATGQRVTLRCSPRSGDLSVYWYQQSLDQGLQFLIQYYNGEERAKGNILERFSAQQFPDLHSELNLSSLELGDSALYFCASSLTSGTYNERFFGPGTRLTVL.

This clonotype has only a few counts. The V gene is TRBV9, the J gene TRBJ2-3; D unclear. The germline gives CDR1 SGDLS, CDR2 YYNGEE. There are 14 residues in the CDR3. V lost 0 bases, J lost 2 bases, and 7 bases lay in between. CDR3 residues: CASSVATDTDTQYF. The CDR3 bases are TGTGCCAGCAGCGTAGCGACTGACACAGATACGCAGTATTTT. Full variable domain (outside the CDR3, taken from reference TRBV9 and TRBJ2-3): DSGVTQTPKHLITATGQRVTLRCSPRSGDLSVYWYQQSLDQGLQFLIQYYNGEERAKGNILERFSAQQFPDLHSELNLSSLELGDSALYFCASSVATDTDTQYFGPGTRLTVL.

This clonotype was observed at least ten times. V gene TRBV7-8 combines with J gene TRBJ2-7; D is unclear. This CDR3 is built from 12 residues. V was shortened by 6 bases and J by 3 bases, with 9 bases between the two germline ends. CDR1 and CDR2 from the germline V gene are SGHVS and FQNEAQ. Here the CDR3 DNA reads TGTGCCAGCAGGGGGATCCGCTACGAGCAGTACTTC. Amino acids: CASRGIRYEQYF.

This clonotype was recorded many times. The chain carries TRBV11-2 and TRBJ1-5; 7 positions match TRBD1. The V gene's germline CDR1 is SGHAT and CDR2 FQNNGV. The length of the CDR3 is 16 residues. V shed 5 bases and J 1 base; nucleotides not matched to a gene: 8. Here the CDR3 reads CASSTYRGGSNQPQHF. The CDR3 DNA sequence: TGTGCCAGCAGCACTTACAGGGGCGGAAGCAATCAGCCCCAGCATTTT.

This clonotype was seen ten or more times. The chain uses TRBV7-9 and TRBJ1-2; D remains ambiguous. The germline V gene encodes CDR1 SEHNR and CDR2 FQNEAQ (reference sequence). The CDR3 runs 13 residues. Deletions cut 5 bases from V and 5 bases from J, with 12 bases between. This CDR3 reads CASSDQRPYGYTF. DNA of the CDR3: TGTGCCAGCAGCGACCAGAGGCCTTATGGCTACACCTTC.

In this sample, this clonotype turned up a few times. CDR3 DNA: TGTGCCAGCAGCCCCGGGACAGGGGCAGATACGCAGTATTTT. This translates into CASSPGTGADTQYF. This chain uses TRBV7-2 with TRBJ2-3; 10 bases are shared with TRBD1. This CDR3 is 14 amino acids long. Germline V lookup: CDR1 SGHTA, CDR2 FQGNSA. With V trimmed by 5 bases and J by 4 bases, 3 bases remained unmatched.

This clonotype was seen at least ten times. The chain carries TRBV5-1 and TRBJ2-1; 10 bases are shared with TRBD2. Germline V gene data show CDR1 as SGHRS and CDR2 as YFSETQ. CDR3 length: 16 residues. J gave up 5 bases and V 1 base, and 6 bases lay outside the gene matches. CDR3 sequence: CASSLNLAGVDNEQFF. The CDR3 bases are TGCGCCAGCAGCTTGAATCTAGCGGGGGTAGACAATGAGCAGTTCTTC.

This clonotype was found many times. The chain is built from TRBV20-1 and TRBJ1-2, with 9 nucleotides matching TRBD1. The junction had 9 bases not matched to a gene; V was cut back by 0 bases and J by 7 bases. Germline CDR1 is DFQATT and CDR2 is SNEGSKA (reference sequence). This CDR3 contains 15 residues. CDR3 sequence: CSARDPGQGFSGYTF. The CDR3 DNA reads as TGCAGTGCTAGAGATCCGGGACAGGGTTTTTCTGGCTACACCTTC.

A few counts support this clonotype. The chain is built from TRBV5-1 and TRBJ1-3; no clear D. The CDR3 consists of 14 residues. The V gene lost 2 bases and the J gene lost 6 bases, with 12 bases spanning the gap. Germline lookup yields CDR1 SGHRS and CDR2 YFSETQ. CDR3 residues: CASSFEGTENTIYF. CDR3 DNA sequence: TGCGCCAGCAGCTTCGAGGGAACTGAAAACACCATATATTTT.